A selection of T cell receptor beta chains follows, all from one sample in a study of T cell repertoires in cytomegalovirus infection. TCRdb reanalysed the reads using MiXCR and keeps one entry per CDR3 protein. The sample holds some 160,000 distinct CDR3 sequences; 17% are singletons and the top ten take roughly a sixth. The sequencing sample was made of CD8+ T cells from PBMCs. Source of these receptors: a human donor in good health (CMV status not recorded). Some clones in this sample may be carry-over from other donors' samples. The CDR3 runs from the conserved cysteine through the conserved F or W. A D gene is named only where the DNA matches it firmly. Clone size is given for some rows only: seen once, a few or many times, or a class if the clone is expanded.

>TRBV28|few|NA|TRBJ2-7|15
TGTGCCAGCAGTGAGAAAAGTGGAGAGACTTACGAGCAGTACTTC
CASSEKSGETYEQYF
>TRBV7-9|NA|NA|TRBJ1-2|12
TGTGCCAGCAGGCCAGGGAGGAATGGCTACACCTTC
CASRPGRNGYTF
>TRBV6-2/TRBV6-3|NA|TRBD2|TRBJ2-5|12
TGTGCCAGCAGTTACGGGGGGGGAGGCCAGTACTTC
CASSYGGGGQYF
>TRBV20-1|NA|TRBD1|TRBJ2-7|13
TGCAGTGCTACCTCGGGACAGATCTACGAGCAGTACTTC
CSATSGQIYEQYF
>TRBV28|few|NA|TRBJ2-2|13
TGTGCCAGCAGCCCCAACGGGTTCGAGGAGCTGTTTTTT
CASSPNGFEELFF
>TRBV6-2/TRBV6-3|medium-sized|NA|TRBJ2-1|14
TGTGCCAGCAGCGGGACTGGGTACTACAATGAGCAGTTCTTC
CASSGTGYYNEQFF
>TRBV7-8|many|NA|TRBJ1-5|15
TGTGCCAGCAGCTTAGGGGGTTCGAATAATCAGCCCCAGCATTTT
CASSLGGSNNQPQHF
>TRBV28|NA|NA|TRBJ2-3|18
TGTGCCAGCAGTCGACGACTGGAGGGGTTCGGGATCACAGATACGCAGTATTTT
CASSRRLEGFGITDTQYF
>TRBV30|NA|NA|TRBJ2-2|12
TGTGCCTGGTACTACCGCACCGGGGAGCTGTTTTTT
CAWYYRTGELFF
>TRBV28|few|TRBD1|TRBJ2-7|14
TGTGCCAGCAGGCCACAGGGGGCCTCCTACGAGCAGTACTTC
CASRPQGASYEQYF